This paragraph covers one T cell receptor (beta chain) sequence. The data belong to a study of Ad26.COV2.S vaccination and SARS-CoV-2 variants. Across the whole study: Each vaccinee took Ad26.COV2.S intramuscularly, once or twice 56 days apart.

Treatment described: some 19 received Ad26.COV2.S at low or high dose, single or two shots; roughly 5 received placebo; per-sample allocation not given. Day 63 after the first vaccine or placebo injection was the time point for sampling. The CDR3 runs 13 residues. Losses at the gene ends were 7 bases for V and 7 bases for J; bases not matched to a gene: 6. Germline V gene sequence: CDR1 MNHEY, CDR2 SVGAGI. Produced via immunoSEQ multiplex PCR; TCRdb's table is partial and in-frame only. The sample records 500,000 or so clones, roughly 87% being singletons. Source: peripheral blood, taken in a trial of Ad26.COV2.S vaccine versus placebo. The gene calls are TRBV6-5 and TRBJ2-1; 8 bases are a match to TRBD2. The sequence was obtained from a person aged 18-65 years who received the Ad26.COV2.S COVID-19 vaccine or a placebo. The CDR3 reads CASNGRVRNEQFF. The CDR3 coding sequence is TGTGCCAGCAACGGGAGGGTTCGGAATGAGCAGTTCTTC.